The text below deals with one T cell receptor (beta chain). The sample comes from a study of blood T cell repertoires in COVID-19. Study-wide context: There were acute and convalescent COVID-19 samples, and they came from the United States, Italy and Spain. The cDNA or gDNA used as material had been derived from T cells, B-cell-depleted T cells, or PBMCs.

Authors' methods: Estimation of nucleated cell counts was performed using reference gene primer amplification. Sequencing used immunoSEQ multiplex PCR; TCRdb keeps in-frame clones, though not all of them. V and J calls and clone size come straight from that table; D and trimming were deduced from the DNA. The profile shows around 450,000 clones, nearly 90% of them singletons. CDR3 length: 12 amino acids. Germline V gene lookup returns CDR1 SGHTA and CDR2 FQGTGA. V lost 10 bases and J lost 4; bases outside the gene matches: 5. The age range of participants was about 18 to 89 years, with residence in fewer than 25 US areas.

The TCR comes from a woman younger than 30 with acute COVID-19. Material for sequencing was PBMCs or T cells enriched from blood (not recorded which). The chain links TRBV7-3 to TRBJ2-3; 7 bases line up with TRBD2. In nucleotides, the CDR3 is TGTGCCACCTGGGAGGGGTCAGATACGCAGTATTTT. This gives the protein CATWEGSDTQYF.